This T cell receptor beta chain was documented in a study of T cells in Graves' hyperthyroidism and ophthalmopathy. Whole-study results and caveats: Onset of ophthalmopathy came a median approximately 6.5 months after the model predicted it.

A note on this clonotype: Its antigen is undetermined.

Trimming cost V 0 bases and J 10 bases, with 17 bases left between them. This CDR3 has 16 amino acids. The germline V gene has CDR1 SGHRS and CDR2 YFSETQ. The CDR3 regions of TCR beta were amplified from RNA transcripts. First-round RT-PCR of the TCR CDR3 relied on the HTBI primer set. TCRdb ran MiXCR on the multiplex PCR reads and lists one entry per CDR3 protein. Here the sample spans nearly 750,000 distinct CDR3 sequences, just over 35% being singletons. In patients aged 18 to 65, hyperthyroidism was newly diagnosed, with duration under 2 months. Exclusion followed for patients with uncontrolled infection, other autoimmune disease, pregnancy or lactation. Every diagnosis used clinical symptoms, serum thyroxine and TRAb, thyroid ultrasound and orbital computed tomography.

The sequencing input was blood. The receptor's source is a woman between 40 and 50 years old with Graves' hyperthyroidism. The gene calls are TRBV5-1 and TRBJ1-6, with D maybe TRBD1 (6 bases). The CDR3 nucleotides read TGCGCCAGCAGCTTGGGGGGGGGGGCCGGAAAATCACCCCTCCACTTT. Translation gives CASSLGGGAGKSPLHF.